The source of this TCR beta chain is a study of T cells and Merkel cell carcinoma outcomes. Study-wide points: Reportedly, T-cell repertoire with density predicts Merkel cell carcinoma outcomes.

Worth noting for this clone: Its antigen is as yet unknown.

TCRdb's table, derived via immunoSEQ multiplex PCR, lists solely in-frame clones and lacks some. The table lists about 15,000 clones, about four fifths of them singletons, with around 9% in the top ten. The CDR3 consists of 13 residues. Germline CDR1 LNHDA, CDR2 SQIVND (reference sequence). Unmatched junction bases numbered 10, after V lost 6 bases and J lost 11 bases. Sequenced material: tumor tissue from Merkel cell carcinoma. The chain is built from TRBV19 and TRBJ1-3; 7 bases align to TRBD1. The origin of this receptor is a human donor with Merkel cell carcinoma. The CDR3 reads CASSPTGTEPIYF. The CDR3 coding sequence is TGTGCCAGTAGCCCGACAGGGACCGAGCCCATATATTTT.